This T cell receptor beta chain was identified in a study of beta chain features in type 1 diabetes. Study-wide points: The naive, central memory and Treg TCRB repertoires of patients appeared to be more similar to one another than those of healthy donors. In every one of the four CD4+ subsets, TCRB CDR3s were moderately but significantly shorter in Type 1 diabetes patients.

V was pared by 1 base and J by 8 bases, with 8 bases between. The length of the CDR3 is 12 residues. The germline V gene encodes CDR1 LNHDA and CDR2 SQIVND (reference sequence). This clone has a handful of counts. The target antigen is unknown. The whole isolated RNA underwent reverse transcription, so sequencing captured expressed TCRB transcripts. Approximately 3.5 million reads per sample on average were obtained from naive, central memory and regulatory T cell samples. Assay used: immunoSEQ multiplex PCR; TCRdb lists only in-frame clones, some missing. This sample has about 660,000 clones; roughly an eighth occur once, and the top ten carry nearly 0.04%. Donors underwent one heparinised blood draw, around 120 mL on average. Staining for CD45RO/CCR7/CD25/CD127/CD95/CD27 allowed sorting of CD4+ naive, central memory, regulatory and stem cell-like memory cells.

This TCR was sampled from a young man with type 1 diabetes. Sequencing was done on a sample of naive CD4+ T cells from blood. The gene calls are TRBV19 and TRBJ1-2; TRBD1 might be the D (5 bases). The CDR3: CASSIGGGGYTF. CDR3 DNA: TGTGCCAGTAGTATAGGGGGCGGAGGCTACACCTTC.